One and the same sample provided the 18 T cell receptor beta chains below, sequenced in a study of response to subunit inactivated influenza vaccine. MiXCR, applied by TCRdb to the RT-PCR reads, yields one record per CDR3 protein. The table records under 850,000 distinct CDR3 sequences, 18% of them present only once. This specimen was PBMCs from blood, taken 5 days after vaccination. These receptors were obtained from a middle-aged man who received an inactivated influenza vaccine.

This clonotype was observed at least ten times. V gene TRBV5-1 combines with J gene TRBJ2-1, with D maybe TRBD1 (7 bases). The CDR3 is made up of 15 amino acids. CDR1 SGHRS and CDR2 YFSETQ come from the germline V gene. The V gene lost 2 bases and the J gene lost 6 bases, with 15 bases spanning the gap. The CDR3 protein is CASSFVAGQINEQFF. CDR3 nucleotides: TGCGCCAGCAGCTTTGTGGCGGGACAGATCAATGAGCAGTTCTTC.

The CDR3 DNA reads TGCAGTACCACTTGGGGGACCTTCGGGTACGAGCAGTACTTC. It encodes CSTTWGTFGYEQYF. The chain recombines TRBV20-1 with TRBJ2-7; D may match TRBD1 or TRBD2 (5 bases each). Trimming left V 8 bases short and J 4 bases short, with 21 bases between. CDR1 and CDR2 (germline): DFQATT, SNEGSKA (reference sequence). The CDR3 totals 14 residues.

Only a few counts were recorded for this clonotype. The chain links TRBV5-1 to TRBJ2-3; D not certain. CDR3 length: 15 residues. Per the germline V gene, CDR1 is SGHRS and CDR2 is YFSETQ. V gave up 0 bases and J gave up 4 bases, with 12 bases separating them. The CDR3 nucleotides read TGCGCCAGCAGCTTGGCCTGGCACATGGCAGATACGCAGTATTTT. Translated: CASSLAWHMADTQYF.

CDR3 amino acids: CSARPDTRANYGYTF. For the CDR3, the DNA is TGCAGTGCTAGACCCGACACAAGAGCTAACTATGGCTACACCTTC. This chain links TRBV20-1 with TRBJ1-2; unclear D gene. The V gene's germline CDR1 is DFQATT and CDR2 SNEGSKA (reference sequence). Trimming took off 2 bases at V and 0 bases at J, with 13 bases between the two ends. The CDR3 extends over 15 amino acids.

The sample holds a few counts of this clonotype. The J gene is TRBJ2-7, the V gene TRBV29-1; D perhaps matches TRBD2 (6 bases). Germline-derived CDR1 and CDR2 are SQVTM and ANQGSEA. The CDR3 loop spans 14 amino acids. V lost 6 bases, J lost 3 bases, and 18 bases lay in between. CDR3 nucleotide sequence: TGCAGCGTAACATTGGAAGTGGGAGGCTACGAGCAGTACTTC. Protein product: CSVTLEVGGYEQYF.

This chain links TRBV7-9 with TRBJ2-1; tentatively, D is TRBD2 (6 bases). The V gene's germline CDR1 is SEHNR and CDR2 FQNEAQ (reference sequence). Trimming cost V 5 bases and J 9 bases, with 20 bases left between them. The CDR3 totals 15 residues. This CDR3 reads CASSTLRGSWGEQFF. The CDR3 nucleotides read TGTGCCAGCAGCACCCTGCGGGGTAGTTGGGGTGAGCAGTTCTTC. The variable domain in full, completed from reference TRBV7-9 and TRBJ2-1, reads DTGVSQNPRHKITKRGQNVTFRCDPISEHNRLYWYRQTLGQGPEFLTYFQNEAQLEKSRLLSDRFSAERPKGSFSTLEIQRTEQGDSAMYLCASSTLRGSWGEQFFGPGTRLTVL.

This clonotype has more than one count but fewer than ten. The chain uses TRBV4-2 and TRBJ2-1; TRBD2 matches at 8 bases. Germline V gene sequence: CDR1 LGHNA, CDR2 YNFKEQ. V gave up 5 bases and J gave up 7 bases; unmatched junction bases: 13. The CDR3 has 16 amino acids. The CDR3 reads CASSLPSGGPGNEQFF. DNA of the CDR3: TGTGCCAGCAGCTTACCATCGGGGGGGCCCGGTAATGAGCAGTTCTTC.

The V call is TRBV20-1, the J call TRBJ2-5; 7 bases match TRBD1. Germline V gene lookup returns CDR1 DFQATT and CDR2 SNEGSKA (reference sequence). The J segment lost 6 bases and the V segment lost 2 bases, leaving 9 bases of the junction unmatched. The CDR3 is made up of 14 amino acids. DNA for the CDR3: TGCAGTGCTAGACTCCGTAGGGGGCCTCAGACCCAGTACTTC. It yields the protein CSARLRRGPQTQYF.

This clonotype was picked up a small number of times. This chain connects TRBV4-3 to TRBJ2-1; D uncertain. CDR1 and CDR2 from the germline V gene are LGHNA and YSLEER. Trimming took off 5 bases at V and 5 bases at J, with 16 bases between the two ends. This CDR3 is built from 15 residues. The CDR3 protein is CASSIESWKDNEQFF. CDR3 in DNA: TGCGCCAGCAGCATCGAGAGCTGGAAAGACAATGAGCAGTTCTTC.

The sample holds a few counts of this clonotype. The chain employs TRBV29-1 and TRBJ2-5, with 13 bases aligning to TRBD2. Trimming at V came to 1 base and at J to 0 bases, leaving 8 bases not matched to a gene. CDR1 is SQVTM and CDR2 is ANQGSEA in the germline V gene. This CDR3 is built from 18 residues. For the CDR3, the DNA is TGCAGCGTTGAAGTAACTAGCGGGAGGGTGTGGTACCAAGAGACCCAGTACTTC. Translated: CSVEVTSGRVWYQETQYF.

Only a few counts were recorded for this clonotype. A junction end diverges from the germline sequence, so it may reflect a read error. The chain couples TRBV4-1 to TRBJ2-2; D is ambiguous. The CDR3 extends over 15 amino acids. CDR1 MGHRA and CDR2 YSYEKL come from the germline V gene. CDR3 sequence reads: CASRQGMYTTGELFF. The CDR3 region has the DNA TGCGCCAGCAGACAAGGGATGTACACCACCGGGGAGCTGTTTTTT.

This clonotype has only a few counts. The chain couples TRBV5-1 to TRBJ2-7; 7 positions match TRBD1. Germline loops: CDR1 SGHRS, CDR2 YFSETQ. Trimming at V came to 4 bases and at J to 4 bases, leaving 11 bases not matched to a gene. The CDR3 extends over 15 amino acids. The CDR3 coding sequence is TGCGCCAGCAGCCCGGGGACAGTCCGTGGGTACGAGCAGTACTTC. As protein: CASSPGTVRGYEQYF.

V usage is TRBV4-3 and J usage is TRBJ2-7; D remains ambiguous. Germline-derived CDR1 and CDR2 are LGHNA and YSLEER. Trimming removed 0 bases from V and 5 bases from J, with 14 bases in between. The CDR3 has 15 residues. This CDR3 reads CASSQDLLEENEQYF. Here the CDR3 DNA reads TGCGCCAGCAGCCAAGATCTCCTCGAGGAGAACGAGCAGTACTTC.

V usage is TRBV29-1 and J usage is TRBJ2-3; D perhaps matches TRBD2 (6 bases). Germline CDR1 SQVTM, CDR2 ANQGSEA. This CDR3 is built from 14 residues. V shed 6 bases and J shed 2 bases, with 15 bases lying between them. CDR3 coding DNA: TGCAGCGTGGCCGGGGGACCTCACACAGATACGCAGTATTTT. It yields the protein CSVAGGPHTDTQYF.

This clonotype was seen repeatedly, ten times or more. This sequence joins TRBV12-3 or TRBV12-4 and TRBJ2-3, with D tentatively TRBD1 or TRBD2 (5 bases each). V dropped 6 bases and J dropped 2 bases, with 12 bases sitting between them. The CDR3 contains 14 residues. CDR3 nucleotides: TGTGCCAGCAGCCCTGGGACGGTCACAGATACGCAGTATTTT. As protein: CASSPGTVTDTQYF.

The rearrangement joins TRBV11-2 to TRBJ2-5, with D unclear. CDR3 size: 12 residues. The V gene's germline CDR1 is SGHAT and CDR2 FQNNGV. Trimming left V 6 bases short and J 3 bases short, with 8 bases between. CDR3 nucleotides: TGTGCCAGCAGGGCTTGGGAAGAGACCCAGTACTTC. Encoded protein: CASRAWEETQYF. Complete variable domain (other parts from reference TRBV11-2 and TRBJ2-5): EAGVAQSPRYKIIEKRQSVAFWCNPISGHATLYWYQQILGQGPKLLIQFQNNGVVDDSQLPKDRFSAERLKGVDSTLKIQPAKLEDSAVYLCASRAWEETQYFGPGTRLLVL.

The rearrangement joins TRBV7-2 to TRBJ2-7, with 8 bases fitting TRBD1. Looked up from germline, CDR1 is SGHTA and CDR2 is FQGNSA. The length of the CDR3 is 15 residues. The J segment lost 5 bases and the V segment lost 1 base, leaving 7 bases of the junction unmatched. CDR3: CASSLGLTGVDEQYF. In nucleotides, the CDR3 is TGTGCCAGCAGCTTAGGTCTGACAGGGGTGGACGAGCAGTACTTC.

This clonotype was detected many times. This chain joins TRBV4-3 and TRBJ2-5; 7 bases align to TRBD1. This CDR3 has 15 amino acids. Germline values: CDR1 LGHNA, CDR2 YSLEER. Unmatched junction bases numbered 5, after V lost 0 bases and J lost 4 bases. CDR3 nucleotides: TGCGCCAGCAGCCAAGAAGACAACAGGGGAGAGACCCAGTACTTC. Amino acid sequence: CASSQEDNRGETQYF.